This TCR beta chain stems from a study of vaccination and CD4 T cells after COVID-19. This clonotype has just a few counts. Its target is unknown. The DNA is left out, because the CDR3 cannot be placed on it with certainty; the CDR3 is given as TCRdb lists it. With the Oncomine TCR Beta short-read assay, DNA from cultured CD4+ T cells was sequenced. MiXCR was run by TCRdb on the PCR reads, yielding one entry per CDR3 protein. The sample consists of approximately 7,600 distinct CDR3 sequences, 50% of them appearing once. Stated treatment: 10-day PBMC culture with coronavirus spike peptide pools or control peptides (ViraFEST assay). Ahead of the COVID-19 pandemic (2011-2018), the CD4+ T cells of the unexposed donor were collected. The CDR3 is 16 residues long, ends included.

The receptor was isolated from a human donor in good health. This sequence joins TRBV7-5 and TRBJ1-1; TRBD1 was called by the table and not checked on the DNA. TRBV7-5 is a listed pseudogene. The sequencing sample was made of CD4+ T cells from blood, cultured in vitro. The CDR3 spells CISVSEAFRDDTEAFF.